This TCR beta chain emerged from a study of blood T cell repertoires in COVID-19. Original processing notes: By means of reference gene primer amplification, nucleated cell counts were estimated. The data were produced by immunoSEQ multiplex PCR, yet TCRdb's version contains in-frame clones alone and is incomplete. V, J and clone size reflect that table, while D and trimming were determined from the DNA. This table holds 60,000 to 85,000 clones, 75% to 90% found once. CDR1 GTSNPN and CDR2 SVGIG come from the germline V gene (reference sequence). This CDR3 comprises 15 residues. Deletions cut 0 bases from V and 6 bases from J, with 15 bases between.

Sequencing was performed on peripheral blood. The chain uses TRBV30 and TRBJ1-5; perhaps TRBD1 as D (5 bases). The TCR comes from a human donor in a cohort sampled during active COVID-19. CDR3 coding DNA: TGTGCCTGGAGTGTACCGGGAGGGGCTCCTCAGCCCCAGCATTTT. Amino acids: CAWSVPGGAPQPQHF.